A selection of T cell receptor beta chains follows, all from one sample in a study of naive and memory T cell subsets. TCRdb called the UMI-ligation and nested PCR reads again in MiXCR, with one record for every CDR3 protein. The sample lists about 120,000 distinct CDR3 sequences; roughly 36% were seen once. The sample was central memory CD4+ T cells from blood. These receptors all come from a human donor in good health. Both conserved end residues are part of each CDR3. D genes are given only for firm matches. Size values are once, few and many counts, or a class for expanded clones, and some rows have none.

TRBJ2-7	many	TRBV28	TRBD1	TGTGCCAGCAGTTTCCCGACAGGGTACCACGAGCAGTACTTC	CASSFPTGYHEQYF
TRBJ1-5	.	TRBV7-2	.	TGTGCCAGCAGCTTAGCCAGTGGTAGGGGAGCTCAGCCCCAGCATTTT	CASSLASGRGAQPQHF
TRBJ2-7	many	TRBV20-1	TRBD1	TGCAGTGCTAGGAGGGACAGGCAGACATCCTACGAGCAGTACTTC	CSARRDRQTSYEQYF
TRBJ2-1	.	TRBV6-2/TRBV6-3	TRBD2	TGTGCCAGCCTAACGCCGAGGACTAGCGGTGAGCAGTTCTTC	CASLTPRTSGEQFF
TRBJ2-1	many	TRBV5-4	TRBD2	TGTGCCAGCAGCTTGTCAGCGGGAGGTCAAAATGAGCAGTTCTTC	CASSLSAGGQNEQFF
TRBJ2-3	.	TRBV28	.	TGTGCCTTAGGTGCCGGGCTCAGAACAGATACGCAGTATTTT	CALGAGLRTDTQYF
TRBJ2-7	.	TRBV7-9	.	TGTGCCAGCAGCTTAGTCGCCTCGGGGTCCGAGCAGTACTTC	CASSLVASGSEQYF
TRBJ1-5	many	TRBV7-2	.	TGTGCCAGCAGCTTTACGTGGGATCAGCCCCAGCATTTT	CASSFTWDQPQHF
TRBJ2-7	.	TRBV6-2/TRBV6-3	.	TGTGCCAGCACTGGGCCGGCCCAAGGTAGGGGCACACATGGGTCCTACGAGCAGTACTTC	CASTGPAQGRGTHGSYEQYF
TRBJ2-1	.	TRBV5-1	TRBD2	TGCGCCAGCAGTTCGATACTAGCGGGAGCTGGGGAGTTCTTC	CASSSILAGAGEFF
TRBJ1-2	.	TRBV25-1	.	TGTGCCAGCAGAGGTACTTGGGGCAGGATAAGTGGCTACACCTTC	CASRGTWGRISGYTF
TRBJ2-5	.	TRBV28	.	TGTGCCAGCAGTTTGCGGCAGGAAGTCCGAGAGACCCAGTACTTC	CASSLRQEVRETQYF
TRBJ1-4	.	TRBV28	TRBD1	TGTGCCAGCAGGCCCGGGACAGGAGGTGAAAAACTGTTTTTT	CASRPGTGGEKLFF
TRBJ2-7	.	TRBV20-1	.	TGCAGTGCTATGGGGACCCTGGGTACCTACGAGCAGTACTTC	CSAMGTLGTYEQYF
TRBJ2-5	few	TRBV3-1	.	TGTGCCAGCAGCTGGGGCGGAGTGGAGACCCAGTACTTC	CASSWGGVETQYF
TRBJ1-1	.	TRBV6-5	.	TGTGCCAGCAGCCGACGGGTTCGAGAGACTGAAGCTTTCTTT	CASSRRVRETEAFF
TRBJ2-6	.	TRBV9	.	TGTGCCAGCAGCGTATCTGTAGCTGGGGCCAACGTCCTGACTTTC	CASSVSVAGANVLTF
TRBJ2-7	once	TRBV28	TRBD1	TGTGCCAGCAGTTTACCCGGGACAGGGGGAAACGAGCAGTACTTC	CASSLPGTGGNEQYF
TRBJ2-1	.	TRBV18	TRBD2	TGTGCCAGCTCACCACGAGGGAGGGCCGGAACTATTTTTTATAATGAGCAGTTCTTC	CASSPRGRAGTIFYNEQFF
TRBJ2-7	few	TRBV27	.	TGTGCCAGCAGTCTGCCCGGAGCGGGCGAGCAGTACTTC	CASSLPGAGEQYF
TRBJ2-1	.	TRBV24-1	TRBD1	TGTGCCACCAGTCCCAGGGGGCCCTTCTACAATGAGCAGTTCTTC	CATSPRGPFYNEQFF
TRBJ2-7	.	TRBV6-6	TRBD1	TGTGCCAGCAGTTACTCGTATGGGACAGCCTACGAGCAGTACTTC	CASSYSYGTAYEQYF
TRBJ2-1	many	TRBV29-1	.	TGCAGCGCCACACTAGAAAGGATTCCGTTCTTC	CSATLERIPFF
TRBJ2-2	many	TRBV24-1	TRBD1	TGTGCCACTCAACAACAGGGGGCCGCGAACACCGGGGAGCTGTTTTTT	CATQQQGAANTGELFF
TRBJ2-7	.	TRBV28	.	TGTGCCAGCAGTTTAGCCAGGGTAGGCGACGAGCAGTACTTC	CASSLARVGDEQYF
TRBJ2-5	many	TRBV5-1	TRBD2	TGCGCCAGCAGCTCTGGAGCGGGAGAAGAGACCCAGTACTTC	CASSSGAGEETQYF
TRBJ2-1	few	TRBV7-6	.	TGTGCCAGCAGCTTGGGTGCCGGGCGGGGAAACTACAATGAGCAGTTCTTC	CASSLGAGRGNYNEQFF
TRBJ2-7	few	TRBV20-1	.	TGCAGCTGCCAGGCAGGTCGGTCTTGGGAGCAGTACTTC	CSCQAGRSWEQYF
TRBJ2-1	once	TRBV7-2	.	TGTGCCAGCAGCTTAGCGGCAGCCCCTTCTGGGAATGAGCAGTTCTTC	CASSLAAAPSGNEQFF
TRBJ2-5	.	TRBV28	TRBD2	TGTGCCAGCAGTTTTCGACTAGCGGGCGCGGGAGAGACCCAGTACTTC	CASSFRLAGAGETQYF
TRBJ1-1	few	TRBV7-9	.	TGTGCCAGCAGCTCCGTTACCCTCTCGGCTTTCTTT	CASSSVTLSAFF
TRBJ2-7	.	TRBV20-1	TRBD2	TGCAGTGCTAGAGGAGGAGGGCGGGAGCGCCTAAATTCCTACGAGCAGTACTTC	CSARGGGRERLNSYEQYF
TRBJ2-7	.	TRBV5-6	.	TGTGCCAGCAGCTTTTGGTCTTACGAGCAGTACTTC	CASSFWSYEQYF
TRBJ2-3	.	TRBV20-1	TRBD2	TGCAGTGCTGTGGGACTAGCGGGAGCGAGCACAGATACGCAGTATTTT	CSAVGLAGASTDTQYF
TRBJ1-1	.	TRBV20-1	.	TGCAGTGCTAGGGGGGGGATAGGCTCTTTGAACACTGAAGCTTTCTTT	CSARGGIGSLNTEAFF
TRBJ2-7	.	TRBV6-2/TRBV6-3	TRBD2	TGTGCCAGCAGTTGGACTAGCGGGTCCATACCCTACGAGCAGTACTTC	CASSWTSGSIPYEQYF
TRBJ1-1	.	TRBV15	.	TGTGCCACCAGCAGGAGGGACACTGAAGCTTTCTTT	CATSRRDTEAFF
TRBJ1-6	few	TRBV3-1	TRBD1	TGTGCCAGCAGCCCGAGGACAGGGGGTAGTTCACCCCTCCACTTT	CASSPRTGGSSPLHF
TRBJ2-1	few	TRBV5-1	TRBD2	TGCGCCAGCAGCCCGCGACAGGTTACGACTAGCGGGAGTTTACGAGAGCAGTTCTTC	CASSPRQVTTSGSLREQFF
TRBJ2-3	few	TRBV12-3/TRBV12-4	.	TGTGCCAGCAGTTTAGGAGGTACCGGCACAGATACGCAGTATTTT	CASSLGGTGTDTQYF
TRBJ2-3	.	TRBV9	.	TGTGCCAGCAGCGGTCTAGCGCATAGCACAGATACGCAGTATTTT	CASSGLAHSTDTQYF
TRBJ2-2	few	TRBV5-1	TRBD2	TGCGCCAGCAGCGCGACCCCGGGACTAGCGGTCGGGGAGCTGTTTTTT	CASSATPGLAVGELFF
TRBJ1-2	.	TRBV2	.	TGTGTCAGCAGTGAATATGTCTATGGCTACACCTTC	CVSSEYVYGYTF
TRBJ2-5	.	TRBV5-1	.	TGCGCCAGCAGCTTGGCAGCGGGCCTACAAGAGACCCAGTACTTC	CASSLAAGLQETQYF
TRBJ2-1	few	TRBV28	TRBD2	TGTGCCAGCAGCTCCGGACTAGCGGGAGGCAAGAAGTTCTTC	CASSSGLAGGKKFF
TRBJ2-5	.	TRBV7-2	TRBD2	TGTGCCAGCAGCTCGGGACTAGCGGGGCTCCGACAAGAGACCCAGTACTTC	CASSSGLAGLRQETQYF
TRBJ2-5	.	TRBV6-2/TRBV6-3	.	TGTGCCAGCAGAGTCGGCGGGCGCTACCAAGAGACCCAGTACTTC	CASRVGGRYQETQYF
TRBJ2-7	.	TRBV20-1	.	TGCAGTGCTAGAGACGGGTCTAGGGGGTTCGAGCAGTACTTC	CSARDGSRGFEQYF
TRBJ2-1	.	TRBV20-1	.	TGCAGTGCTAGCTGGGTTTCCGCCTACAATGAGCAGTTCTTC	CSASWVSAYNEQFF
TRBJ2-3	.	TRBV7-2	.	TGTGCCAGCAACTCCCGGGTCGATCCGCAGTATTTT	CASNSRVDPQYF
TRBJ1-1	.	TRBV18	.	TGTGCCAGCTCACGGGCGGAGGGCACTGAAGCTTTCTTT	CASSRAEGTEAFF
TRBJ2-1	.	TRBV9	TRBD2	TGTGCCAGCAGCGTAGCCCATACCCTAGCGGGTGAGCAGTTCTTC	CASSVAHTLAGEQFF
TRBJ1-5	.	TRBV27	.	TGTGCCAGCAGTATCAGGGGTGGCAATCAGCCCCAGCATTTT	CASSIRGGNQPQHF
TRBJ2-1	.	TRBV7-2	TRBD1	TGTGCCAGCAGGCAACCCGGGACAGGGGCCTACAATGAGCAGTTCTTC	CASRQPGTGAYNEQFF